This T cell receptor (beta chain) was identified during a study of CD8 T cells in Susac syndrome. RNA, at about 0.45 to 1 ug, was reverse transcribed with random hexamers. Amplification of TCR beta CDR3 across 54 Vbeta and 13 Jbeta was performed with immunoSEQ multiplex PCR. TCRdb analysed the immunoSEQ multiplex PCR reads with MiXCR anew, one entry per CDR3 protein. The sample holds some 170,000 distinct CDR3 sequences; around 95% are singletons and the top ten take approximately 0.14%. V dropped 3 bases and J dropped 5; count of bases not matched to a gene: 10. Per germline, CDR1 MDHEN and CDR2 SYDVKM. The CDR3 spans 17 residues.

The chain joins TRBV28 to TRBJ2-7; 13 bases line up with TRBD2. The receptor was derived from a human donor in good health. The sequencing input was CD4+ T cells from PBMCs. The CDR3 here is CASSFVTSGGADHEQYF. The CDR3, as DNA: TGTGCCAGCAGTTTCGTCACTAGCGGGGGGGCCGATCACGAGCAGTACTTC.